The rows below give T cell receptor beta chains drawn from one sample of a study of monozygotic twins with inflammatory bowel disease. TCRdb reprocessed the 5' RACE reads; each CDR3 protein has one entry and no DNA is given. This sample's table has about 300,000 distinct CDR3 sequences. Sequencing input: blood. The receptors were gathered from a human donor with ulcerative colitis or Crohn's disease, or a healthy co-twin of an affected twin (not recorded which). The CDR3 runs from the conserved cysteine through the conserved F or W. Fields, in order: J gene, V gene, CDR3 protein.

>TRBJ2-1|TRBV18
CASSPLSDRAGSNEQFF
>TRBJ2-7|TRBV28
CASRDRPYEQYF
>TRBJ1-1|TRBV18
CASSPPRTVNTEAFF
>TRBJ2-3|TRBV6-5
CASSYFRGQQYF
>TRBJ2-1|TRBV11-2
CASSLVVRSSSSYNEQFF
>TRBJ1-1|TRBV12-3/TRBV12-4
CASSLKVNTEAFF
>TRBJ1-3|TRBV20-1
CSAIGNSGNTIYF
>TRBJ1-6|TRBV7-2
CASSLMSTGWGQSNSPLHF
>TRBJ2-3|TRBV20-1
CSARPPQAGGSDTQYF
>TRBJ2-1|TRBV4-3
CASSQEEHSYNEQFF
>TRBJ2-5|TRBV12-3/TRBV12-4
CASSSSSRRGTQYF
>TRBJ2-7|TRBV20-1
CSASPGQGYEQYF
>TRBJ2-5|TRBV20-1
CSARGGLAVGETQYF
>TRBJ1-6|TRBV27
CASSLSGRYNSPLHF
>TRBJ1-6|TRBV7-9
CASSSWGSASPLHF
>TRBJ2-5|TRBV12-3/TRBV12-4
CASSRWETQYF
>TRBJ2-3|TRBV6-2/TRBV6-3
CASSYRLAGNTDTQYF
>TRBJ2-7|TRBV5-1
CASSLATILSYEQYF
>TRBJ1-2|TRBV24-1
CATSDPRAGGYTF
>TRBJ1-5|TRBV7-2
CASSTTGTVNQPQHF
>TRBJ2-7|TRBV29-1
CSVDLAGGPRPYEQYF
>TRBJ2-7|TRBV12-3/TRBV12-4
CASSFLQGHEQYF
>TRBJ2-1|TRBV25-1
CASRGTSGGYNEQFF
>TRBJ2-1|TRBV6-5
CASSSQGLAGNEQFF
>TRBJ1-2|TRBV20-1
CTPTAAVDGYTF
>TRBJ1-5|TRBV4-3
CASSQDPHLMQGEQPQHF
>TRBJ2-1|TRBV24-1
CATSWRGAPSHNEQFF
>TRBJ2-3|TRBV19
CASCTSVDTDTQYF
>TRBJ1-2|TRBV12-3/TRBV12-4
CASRNPGQGARGYTF
>TRBJ2-1|TRBV6-5
CASSPVAGVLPNEQFF
>TRBJ2-1|TRBV11-1
CASSFRENWGNSINNEQFF
>TRBJ2-5|TRBV5-1
CASSLVSGRNSWETQYF
>TRBJ2-7|TRBV30
CASTLAGPSYEQYF
>TRBJ2-2|TRBV7-9
CASSLARGRTGELFF
>TRBJ1-6|TRBV6-5
CASSSLPGALYNSPLHF
>TRBJ1-5|TRBV27
CASSRDSYFNQPQHF
>TRBJ1-5|TRBV6-1
CASRDTGQGQPQHF
>TRBJ2-7|TRBV12-3/TRBV12-4
CASRPNTGGGEQYF
>TRBJ2-2|TRBV7-9
CASSPWGTAYTGELFF
>TRBJ2-3|TRBV7-8
CASSLGGSRGDTQYF